These 7 T cell receptor beta chains came from one sample sequenced in a study of CD8 T cells in ankylosing spondylitis. One entry per CDR3 protein results from TCRdb running MiXCR on the 5' RACE reads. The top ten hold almost 7% of the sample, which has about 240,000 distinct CDR3 sequences, 8.6% seen once. Material: blood, either unsorted or a sorted T cell fraction (not recorded which). These receptors all stem from a male donor with ankylosing spondylitis or in good health (not recorded which).

In this sample, this clonotype turned up a few times. This sequence joins TRBV20-1 and TRBJ2-1; 15 bases line up with TRBD2. The CDR3 consists of 16 residues. With 6 bases clipped from V and 0 bases from J, the junction kept 3 bases outside the gene matches. Germline V gives CDR1 DFQATT, CDR2 SNEGSKA (reference sequence). CDR3 DNA sequence: TGCAGTGCGGGGACTAGCGGGGGGACCTCCTACAATGAGCAGTTCTTC. Translating gives CSAGTSGGTSYNEQFF.

This clonotype was seen a handful of times. J is TRBJ1-1 and V is TRBV19; D is perhaps TRBD1 (5 bases). The CDR3 covers 14 residues. Germline lookup yields CDR1 LNHDA and CDR2 SQIVND (reference sequence). V was clipped by 6 bases and J by 5 bases, with 16 bases between them. This CDR3 reads CASSNAGKGTEAFF. CDR3 in DNA: TGTGCCAGTAGCAACGCAGGGAAAGGTACTGAAGCTTTCTTT.

The V gene is TRBV7-9, the J gene TRBJ2-3; 9 bases agree with TRBD1. CDR1 SEHNR and CDR2 FQNEAQ come from the germline V gene (reference sequence). This CDR3 has 16 amino acids. V lost 4 bases and J lost 4; bases outside the gene matches: 9. The CDR3, as DNA: TGTGCCAGCAGCTCCTGGGACAGGGTGGCGTCAGATACGCAGTATTTT. Its translation: CASSSWDRVASDTQYF.

The sample holds many counts of this clonotype. The gene calls are TRBV12-3 or TRBV12-4 and TRBJ2-5; D is perhaps TRBD1 (6 bases). V dropped 6 bases and J dropped 2 bases, with 7 bases sitting between them. The CDR3 contains 12 residues. CDR3 coding DNA: TGTGCCAGCAGACAGGGTCAAGAGACCCAGTACTTC. It yields the protein CASRQGQETQYF.

This clonotype was counted ten times or more. The gene calls are TRBV9 and TRBJ2-7; 9 nucleotides line up with TRBD2. The CDR3 covers 16 residues. Trimming took 0 bases from V and 2 from J; bases not matched to a gene: 6. Germline CDR1 reads SGDLS; CDR2 reads YYNGEE. In DNA form, the CDR3 reads TGTGCCAGCAGCGTAGACGCTAGCGGGGTGACCTACGAGCAGTACTTC. It is translated as CASSVDASGVTYEQYF.

This clonotype was seen ten or more times. This chain connects TRBV10-1 to TRBJ2-5; 13 bases are a match to TRBD2. Germline CDR1 WNHNN, CDR2 SYGVQD (reference sequence). The CDR3 totals 18 residues. With V trimmed by 1 base and J by 2 bases, 7 bases remained unmatched. CDR3 bases: TGCGCCAGCAGTGAGTGGACTAGCGGGAGAGGGGCGCAAGAGACCCAGTACTTC. It translates to CASSEWTSGRGAQETQYF.

The chain employs TRBV6-2 or TRBV6-3 and TRBJ1-2; no reliable D call. The CDR3 totals 13 residues. Trimming took off 6 bases at V and 7 bases at J, with 15 bases between the two ends. Germline values: CDR1 MNHEY, CDR2 SVGEGT. CDR3 residues: CASSLPPLSGYTF. CDR3 nucleotide sequence: TGTGCCAGCAGCCTCCCCCCGCTATCTGGCTACACCTTC.